This T cell receptor beta chain came from a study of Ad26.COV2.S vaccination and SARS-CoV-2 variants. The germline gives CDR1 SEHNR, CDR2 FQNEAQ (reference sequence). CDR3 length: 13 amino acids. V was pared by 5 bases and J by 7 bases, with 9 bases between. For this clone: What it binds is unknown. The identical CDR3 is also encoded by other nucleotide sequences in the sample.

Whole-study findings and limits: It was found that vaccine and placebo recipients had similar non-spike TCR breadth. Researchers cautioned that TCR breadth and depth analyses may have underestimated total T cell responses. After vaccination, substantial breadth of spike-specific CD8+ and CD4+ responses was reported. The study found higher spike-specific TCR breadth in vaccine than placebo recipients.

Some clones are missing from TCRdb's copy, which holds only in-frame ones; the method was immunoSEQ multiplex PCR. The sample records 300,000 to 450,000 clones, roughly 94% being singletons. Sequencing was performed on peripheral blood, taken after recovery from COVID-19. This receptor was identified in a human donor who had recovered from COVID-19. The J gene is TRBJ1-6, the V gene TRBV7-9; D is possibly TRBD1 (5 bases). The CDR3 region is CASSPGGNSPLHF. The CDR3 nucleotides are TGTGCCAGCAGCCCCGGGGGAAATTCACCCCTCCACTTT.